The text below deals with one T cell receptor (beta chain). As yet, its antigen is unknown. The assay was immunoSEQ multiplex PCR, and TCRdb's table has in-frame clones only and misses some. The sample has some 300,000 clones, around four fifths seen once. This sample is drawn from a study of cytotoxic CD8 clonotypes in ibrutinib-treated CLL. General study points: Whereas clonality rose at ibrutinib response, it declined toward baseline at progression. Shared public clonotypes were rare, and on treatment they either got smaller or stayed the same.

This receptor was taken from a human donor with chronic lymphocytic leukemia. Sequenced here: PBMCs, sampled before ibrutinib treatment.

The CDR3 region is CASSYGLAGGVNEQFF. The DNA of the CDR3 is TGCGCCAGCAGCTACGGACTAGCGGGAGGTGTAAATGAGCAGTTCTTC. This chain joins TRBV5-1 and TRBJ2-1, with 14 bases lining up with TRBD2. The CDR3 sequence is 16 residues long. CDR1 and CDR2 (germline): SGHRS, YFSETQ. Losses at the gene ends were 3 bases for V and 7 bases for J; bases not matched to a gene: 6.